This T cell receptor beta chain emerged from a study of T-cell memory formation after mild COVID-19. Study at large: For the most part, TCR clusters were specific to one donor.

On this clonotype itself: The antigen is unknown.

The authors produced TCR alpha and TCR beta cDNA libraries with sample barcodes and UMIs by 5'RACE using constant-segment primers. One entry per CDR3 protein results from TCRdb running MiXCR on the 5' RACE reads. The sample consists of under 450,000 distinct CDR3 sequences, about 25% of them appearing once. Study-wide findings and caveats: Mainly CM and EM harbored the contracting CD4+ clones; mainly EMRA harbored the CD8+ ones. Pre-infection memory harbored some responding clones, suggesting cross-reactive memory joined.

This CDR3 comprises 17 residues. Per germline, CDR1 LGHNA and CDR2 YNFKEQ. V lost 0 bases and J lost 0, with 15 bases in between. Sequencing input: PBMCs or a T cell subset sorted from them (not recorded which). The origin of this receptor is an adult woman who had mild COVID-19 (a few samples of this study predate the infection). Cell type and time point are not known. The chain is built from TRBV4-2 and TRBJ2-7; D might be TRBD1 or TRBD2, each matching 5 bases. The CDR3 DNA reads as TGTGCCAGCAGCCAAGATAGCTCGCCAGGGAGCTCCTACGAGCAGTACTTC. It is translated as CASSQDSSPGSSYEQYF.